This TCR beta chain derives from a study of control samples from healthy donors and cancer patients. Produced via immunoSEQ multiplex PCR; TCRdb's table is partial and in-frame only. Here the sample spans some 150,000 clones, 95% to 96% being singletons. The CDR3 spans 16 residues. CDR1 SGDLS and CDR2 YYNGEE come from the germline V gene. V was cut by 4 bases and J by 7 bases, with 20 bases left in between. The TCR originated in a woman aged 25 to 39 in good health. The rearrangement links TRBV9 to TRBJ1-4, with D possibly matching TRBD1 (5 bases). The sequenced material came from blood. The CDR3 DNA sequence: TGTGCCAGCAGCCCCCAAGGAGGGCAGGGTCTTGAAAAACTGTTTTTT. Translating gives CASSPQGGQGLEKLFF.